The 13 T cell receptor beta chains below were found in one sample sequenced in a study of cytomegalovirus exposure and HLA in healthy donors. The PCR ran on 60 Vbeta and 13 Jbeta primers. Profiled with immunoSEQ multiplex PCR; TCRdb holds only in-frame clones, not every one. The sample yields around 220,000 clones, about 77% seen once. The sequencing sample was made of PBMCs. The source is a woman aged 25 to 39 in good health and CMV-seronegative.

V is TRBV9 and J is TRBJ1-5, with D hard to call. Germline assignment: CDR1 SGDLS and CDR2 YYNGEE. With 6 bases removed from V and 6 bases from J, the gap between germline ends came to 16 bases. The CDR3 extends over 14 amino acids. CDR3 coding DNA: TGTGCCAGCAATTCTGAGGGCGTGGGTCAGCCCCAGCATTTT. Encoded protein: CASNSEGVGQPQHF.

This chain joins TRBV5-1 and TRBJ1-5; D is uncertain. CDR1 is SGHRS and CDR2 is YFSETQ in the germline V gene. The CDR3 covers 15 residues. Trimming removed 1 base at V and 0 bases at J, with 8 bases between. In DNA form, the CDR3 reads TGCGCCAGCAGCTTGTTGTTCGGTAGCAATCAGCCCCAGCATTTT. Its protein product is CASSLLFGSNQPQHF.

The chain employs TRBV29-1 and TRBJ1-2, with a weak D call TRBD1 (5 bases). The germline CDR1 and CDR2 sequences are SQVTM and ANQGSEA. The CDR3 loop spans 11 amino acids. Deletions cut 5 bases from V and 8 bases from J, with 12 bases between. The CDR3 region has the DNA TGCAGCGTTCCGGGGGAGGACGGCTACACCTTC. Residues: CSVPGEDGYTF. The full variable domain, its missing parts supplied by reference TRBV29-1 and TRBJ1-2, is SAVISQKPSRDICQRGTSLTIQCQVDSQVTMMFWYRQQPGQSLTLIATANQGSEATYESGFVIDKFPISRPNLTFSTLTVSNMSPEDSSIYLCSVPGEDGYTFGSGTRLTVV.

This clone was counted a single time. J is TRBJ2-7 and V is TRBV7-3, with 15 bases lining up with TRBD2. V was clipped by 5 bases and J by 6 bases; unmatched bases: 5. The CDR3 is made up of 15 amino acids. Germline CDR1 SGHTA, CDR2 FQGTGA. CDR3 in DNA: TGTGCCAGCAGCCTTGGGGGACTAGCGGGAGGCGAGCAGTACTTC. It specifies CASSLGGLAGGEQYF.

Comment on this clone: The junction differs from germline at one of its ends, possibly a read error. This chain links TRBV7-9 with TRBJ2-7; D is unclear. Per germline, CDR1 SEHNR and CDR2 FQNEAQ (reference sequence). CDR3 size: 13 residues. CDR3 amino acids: CSSSFLPAYEQYF. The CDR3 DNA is TGTTCCAGCAGCTTCCTCCCAGCCTACGAGCAGTACTTC.

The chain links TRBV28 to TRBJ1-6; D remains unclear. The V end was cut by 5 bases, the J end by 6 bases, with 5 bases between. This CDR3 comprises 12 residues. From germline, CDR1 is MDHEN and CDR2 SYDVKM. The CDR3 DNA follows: TGTGCCAGCAGTCTCTCTAATTCACCCCTCCACTTT. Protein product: CASSLSNSPLHF. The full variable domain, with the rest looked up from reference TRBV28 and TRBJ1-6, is DVKVTQSSRYLVKRTGEKVFLECVQDMDHENMFWYRQDPGLGLRLIYFSYDVKMKEKGDIPEGYSVSREKKERFSLILESASTNQTSMYLCASSLSNSPLHFGNGTRLTVT.

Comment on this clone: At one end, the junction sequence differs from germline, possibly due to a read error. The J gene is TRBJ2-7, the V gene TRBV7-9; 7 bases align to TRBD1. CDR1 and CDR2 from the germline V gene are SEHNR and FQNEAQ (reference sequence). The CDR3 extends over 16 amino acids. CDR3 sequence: CSSSLVSAGGLYEQYF. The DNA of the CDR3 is TGTTCCAGCAGCTTAGTCTCGGCAGGGGGTCTCTACGAGCAGTACTTC.

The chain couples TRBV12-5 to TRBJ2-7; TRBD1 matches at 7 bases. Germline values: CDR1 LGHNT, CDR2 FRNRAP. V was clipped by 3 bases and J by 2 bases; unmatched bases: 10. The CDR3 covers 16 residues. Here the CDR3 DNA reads TGTGCTAGTGGTTTCGAATACGACAGGGACCCCTACGAGCAGTACTTC. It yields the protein CASGFEYDRDPYEQYF.

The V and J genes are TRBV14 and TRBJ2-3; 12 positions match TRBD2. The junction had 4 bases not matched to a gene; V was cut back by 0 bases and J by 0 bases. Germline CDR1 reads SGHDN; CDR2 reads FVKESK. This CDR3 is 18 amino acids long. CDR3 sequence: CASSQDLLAGGSTDTQYF. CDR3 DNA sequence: TGTGCCAGCAGCCAAGACCTCCTAGCGGGGGGGAGCACAGATACGCAGTATTTT.

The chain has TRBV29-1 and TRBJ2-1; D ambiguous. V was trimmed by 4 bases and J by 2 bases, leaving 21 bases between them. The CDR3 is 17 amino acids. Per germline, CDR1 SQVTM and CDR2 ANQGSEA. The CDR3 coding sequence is TGCAGCGTTGCCAACCGGTACCGCCTGCGGACCTACAATGAGCAGTTCTTC. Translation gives CSVANRYRLRTYNEQFF.

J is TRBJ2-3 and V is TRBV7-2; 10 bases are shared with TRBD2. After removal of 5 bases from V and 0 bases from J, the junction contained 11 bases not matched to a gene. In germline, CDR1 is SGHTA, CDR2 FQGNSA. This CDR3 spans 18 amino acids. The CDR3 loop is CASSARLAGGGSTDTQYF. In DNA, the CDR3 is TGTGCCAGCAGCGCCCGACTAGCGGGCGGAGGTAGCACAGATACGCAGTATTTT.

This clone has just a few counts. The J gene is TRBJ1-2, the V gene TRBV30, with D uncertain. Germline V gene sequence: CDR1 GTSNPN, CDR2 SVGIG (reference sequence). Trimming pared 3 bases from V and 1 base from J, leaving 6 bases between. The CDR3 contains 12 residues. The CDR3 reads CAWSGVNYGYTF. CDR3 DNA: TGTGCCTGGAGCGGGGTTAACTATGGCTACACCTTC. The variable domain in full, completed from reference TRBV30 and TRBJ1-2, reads SQTIHQWPATLVQPVGSPLSLECTVEGTSNPNLYWYRQAAGRGLQLLFYSVGIGQISSEVPQNLSASRPQDRQFILSSKKLLLSDSGFYLCAWSGVNYGYTFGSGTRLTVV.

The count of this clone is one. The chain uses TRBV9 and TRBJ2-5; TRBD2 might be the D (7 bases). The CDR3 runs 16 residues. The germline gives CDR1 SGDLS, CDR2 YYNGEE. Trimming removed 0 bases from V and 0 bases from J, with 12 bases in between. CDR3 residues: CASSVATGGHQETQYF. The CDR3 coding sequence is TGTGCCAGCAGCGTAGCGACGGGGGGCCACCAAGAGACCCAGTACTTC.